This TCR beta chain appears in the sequencing data of a study of type 1 and type 2 diabetes patients (dated by TCRdb to about 2016). Looking at the study overall: Fewer than 10 type 1 diabetes patients, a few type 2 diabetes patients and six nondiabetic controls were recruited in China to form the cohort. Across the study, CD4+ and CD8+ T cells were positively selected from PBMCs using CD4 or CD8 MicroBeads on MACS columns. A total of approximately 20,000,000 paired-end reads was generated across the whole study. In the study, high-throughput sequencing was used to profile TCRbeta repertoires so that type 1 diabetes, type 2 diabetes and nondiabetic individuals could be compared. For the type 1 diabetes patients, the type 2 diabetes patients acted as a disease comparison group. Similar V gene usage was observed when approximately 18-cycle and roughly 25-cycle amplification were compared, suggesting similar primer efficiencies and random PCR bias. Paired-end sequencing of TCRbeta libraries was performed on Illumina HiSeq 2000 or MiSeq instruments.

What the research found in general, with its limitations: Because only a limited number of T2D and control samples were sequenced, some T1D-only HECs might also be present in more T2D or control samples. Type 2 diabetes patients had few highly-expanded CD4+ clones (median one), and those clones made up a median approximately 3.9% of reads. Highly correlated V and J gene usage patterns were observed for type 2 diabetes and control samples, with an average of around 0.97 between samples. In both CD4+ and CD8+ T cells, type 2 diabetes repertoires were highly diverse and significantly more diverse than type 1 diabetes repertoires. Study groups were not matched for age and gender, which possibly biased interpretation.

The sequencing machine was an Illumina MiSeq. Genomic DNA from sorted T cell subsets was used as template for TCRbeta CDR3 amplification. The TCRbeta CDR3 region was amplified by multiplex PCR using 30 forward and 13 reverse primers. AMPure XP beads were used to purify the PCR products, after which a second roughly 25-cycle PCR added indices and adaptors. Before sequencing, libraries were gel-purified with the QIAquick Gel Extraction Kit. The published analysis was carried out like this. FLASH was used to merge paired-end reads, and IgBLAST was used to align the merged reads to IMGT V, D and J germline references. Reads with below 70% alignment identity to germline references were discarded, and some 12 million reads were retained study-wide. CDR3 boundaries, reading frame and productivity were assigned according to IMGT definitions. Highly-expanded clones were defined as clones at or above 1% of reads, and diversity was measured by normalized Shannon entropy. Unpaired two-tailed t-tests were used to test group differences in Shannon entropy. TCRdb cleaned the public reads at Q25 with fastp, built clones with MiXCR and kept in-frame beta chains. Entries that share a CDR3 protein sequence are merged under the most common genes and DNA. It is TCRdb's table, rather than the study itself, that gives the V and J calls and clone size. The sample includes under 300,000 distinct CDR3 sequences, with roughly 48% observed a single time. Of the sample, about an eighth is held by the ten largest clones.

There are many counts of this clonotype. The clone's antigen remains unknown. No base quality values were provided; no much bigger clone lies one nucleotide off. All diabetic patients met standard classification criteria for type 1 or type 2 diabetes, with glucose and C-peptide assessed by WHO-recommended methods. Exclusion applied to any donor with other autoimmune diseases or infections within the previous four weeks. From each participant, around 10 milliliters of peripheral blood were collected. LymphoPrep density separation was used to isolate PBMCs. The specimen sequenced was peripheral blood mononuclear cells (PBMCs). The TCR originated in a man aged 18 to 29 with type 2 diabetes.

The encoded CDR3 is CASRPAGSEQYF. The DNA sequence is given as TGTGCCAGCAGGCCAGCAGGATCCGAGCAGTACTTC. The V gene is TRBV27 and the J gene is TRBJ2-7; confidence is insufficient to name the D gene. The V and J ends are trimmed by 6 bases and 6 bases, leaving 12 bases between them. CDR1 and CDR2 are read off the germline V gene (reference sequence) as MNHEY and SMNVEV. The CDR3 numbers 12 residues from cysteine through phenylalanine. This entry keeps only the CDR3 DNA: 36 bases, framed from base 1.